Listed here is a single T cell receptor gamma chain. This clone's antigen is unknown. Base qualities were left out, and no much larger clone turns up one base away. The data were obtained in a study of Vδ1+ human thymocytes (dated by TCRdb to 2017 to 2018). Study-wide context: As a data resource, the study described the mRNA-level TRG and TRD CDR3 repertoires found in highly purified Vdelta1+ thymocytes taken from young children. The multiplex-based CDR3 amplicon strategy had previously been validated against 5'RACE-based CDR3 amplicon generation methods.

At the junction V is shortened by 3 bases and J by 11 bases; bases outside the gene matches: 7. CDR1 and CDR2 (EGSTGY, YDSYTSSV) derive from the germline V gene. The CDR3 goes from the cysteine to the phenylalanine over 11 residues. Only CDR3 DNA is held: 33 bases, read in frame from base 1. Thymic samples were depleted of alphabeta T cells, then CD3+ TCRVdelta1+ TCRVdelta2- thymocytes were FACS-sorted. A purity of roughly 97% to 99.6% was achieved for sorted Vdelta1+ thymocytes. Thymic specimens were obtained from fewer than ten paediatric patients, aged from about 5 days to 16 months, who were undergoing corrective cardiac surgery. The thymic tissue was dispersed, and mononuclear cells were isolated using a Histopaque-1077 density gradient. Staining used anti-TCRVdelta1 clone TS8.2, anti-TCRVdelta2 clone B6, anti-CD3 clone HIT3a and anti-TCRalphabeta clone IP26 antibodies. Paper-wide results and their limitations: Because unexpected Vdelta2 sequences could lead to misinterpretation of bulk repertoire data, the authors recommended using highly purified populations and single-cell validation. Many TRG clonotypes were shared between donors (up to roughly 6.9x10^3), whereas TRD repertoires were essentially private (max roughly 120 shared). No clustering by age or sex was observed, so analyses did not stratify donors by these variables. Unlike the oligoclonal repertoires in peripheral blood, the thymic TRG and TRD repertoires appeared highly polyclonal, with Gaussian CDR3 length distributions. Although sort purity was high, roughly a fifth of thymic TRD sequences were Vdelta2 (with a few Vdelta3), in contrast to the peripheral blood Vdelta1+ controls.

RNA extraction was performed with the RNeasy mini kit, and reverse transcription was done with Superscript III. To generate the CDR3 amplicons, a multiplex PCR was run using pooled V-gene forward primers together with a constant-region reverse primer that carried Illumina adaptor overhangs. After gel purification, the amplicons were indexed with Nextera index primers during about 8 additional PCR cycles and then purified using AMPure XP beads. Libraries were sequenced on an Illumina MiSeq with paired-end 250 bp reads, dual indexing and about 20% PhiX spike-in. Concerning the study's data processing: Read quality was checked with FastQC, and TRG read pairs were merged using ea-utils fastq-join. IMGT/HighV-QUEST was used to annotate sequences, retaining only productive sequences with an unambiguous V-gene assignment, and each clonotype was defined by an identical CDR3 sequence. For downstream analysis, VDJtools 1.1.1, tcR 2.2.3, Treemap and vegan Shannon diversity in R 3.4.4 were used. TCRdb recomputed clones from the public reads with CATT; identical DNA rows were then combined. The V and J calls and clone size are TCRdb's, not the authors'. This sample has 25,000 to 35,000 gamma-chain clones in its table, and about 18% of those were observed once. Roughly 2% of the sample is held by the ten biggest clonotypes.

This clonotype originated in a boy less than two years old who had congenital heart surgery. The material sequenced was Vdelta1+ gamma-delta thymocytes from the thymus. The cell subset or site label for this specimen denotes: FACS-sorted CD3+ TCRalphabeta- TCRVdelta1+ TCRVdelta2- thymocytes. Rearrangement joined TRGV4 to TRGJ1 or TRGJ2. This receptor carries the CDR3 CATWDWREKLF. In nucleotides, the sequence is TGTGCCACCTGGGATTGGCGTGAGAAACTCTTT.